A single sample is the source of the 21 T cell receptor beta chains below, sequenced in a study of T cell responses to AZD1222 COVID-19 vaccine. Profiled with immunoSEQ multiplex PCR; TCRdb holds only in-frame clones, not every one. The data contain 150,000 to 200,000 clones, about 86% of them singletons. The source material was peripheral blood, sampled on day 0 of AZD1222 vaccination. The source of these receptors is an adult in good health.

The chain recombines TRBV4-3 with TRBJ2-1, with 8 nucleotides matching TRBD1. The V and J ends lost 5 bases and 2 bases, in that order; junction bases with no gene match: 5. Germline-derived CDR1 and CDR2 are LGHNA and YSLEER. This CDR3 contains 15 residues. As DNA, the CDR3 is TGCGCCAGCAGCGTGGGACAGGCGCCCTACAATGAGCAGTTCTTC. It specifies CASSVGQAPYNEQFF.

The CDR3 protein is CASSLYPSATDNEQFF. The CDR3 region has the DNA TGTGCCAGCAGCCTGTACCCTAGCGCCACTGATAATGAGCAGTTCTTC. The chain has TRBV5-6 and TRBJ2-1, with D possibly matching TRBD2 (6 bases). V lost 4 bases and J 7 bases, leaving 21 bases between the germline ends. The CDR3 runs to 16 residues. Per the germline V gene, CDR1 is SGHDT and CDR2 is YYEEEE.

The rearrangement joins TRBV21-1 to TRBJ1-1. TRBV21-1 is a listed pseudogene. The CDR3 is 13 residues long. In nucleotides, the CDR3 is TGTGCCAGCAGCAAAGGGGGGGGCACTGAAGCTTTCTTT. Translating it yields CASSKGGGTEAFF.

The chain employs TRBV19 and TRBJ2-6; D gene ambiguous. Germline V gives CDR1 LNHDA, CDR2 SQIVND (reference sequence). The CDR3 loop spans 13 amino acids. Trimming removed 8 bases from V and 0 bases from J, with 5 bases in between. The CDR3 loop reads CASESSGANVLTF. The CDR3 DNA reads TGTGCCAGTGAGAGCTCTGGGGCCAACGTCCTGACTTTC.

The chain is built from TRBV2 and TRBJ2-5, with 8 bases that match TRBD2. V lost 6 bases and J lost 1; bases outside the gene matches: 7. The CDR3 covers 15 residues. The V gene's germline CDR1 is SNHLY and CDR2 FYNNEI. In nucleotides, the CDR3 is TGTGCCAGCAGGGAGAACGGGGGGGCCCAAGAGACCCAGTACTTC. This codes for CASRENGGAQETQYF. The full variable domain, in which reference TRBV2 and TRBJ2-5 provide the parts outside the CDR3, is EPEVTQTPSHQVTQMGQEVILRCVPISNHLYFYWYRQILGQKVEFLVSFYNNEISEKSEIFDDQFSVERPDGSNFTLKIRSTKLEDSAMYFCASRENGGAQETQYFGPGTRLLVL.

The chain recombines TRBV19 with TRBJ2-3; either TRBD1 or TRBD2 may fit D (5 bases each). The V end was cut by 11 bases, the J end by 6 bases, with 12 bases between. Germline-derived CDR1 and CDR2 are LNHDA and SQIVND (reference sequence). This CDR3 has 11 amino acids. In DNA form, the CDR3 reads TGTGCCGCAGCCGGGGACGATACGCAGTATTTT. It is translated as CAAAGDDTQYF.

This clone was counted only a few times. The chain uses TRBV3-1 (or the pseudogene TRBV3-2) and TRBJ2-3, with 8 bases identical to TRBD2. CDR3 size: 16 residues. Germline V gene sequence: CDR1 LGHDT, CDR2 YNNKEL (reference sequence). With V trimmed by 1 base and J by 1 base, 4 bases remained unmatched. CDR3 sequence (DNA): TGTGCCAGCAGCCAAGTTGCGGGGGGCCGCACAGATACGCAGTATTTT. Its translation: CASSQVAGGRTDTQYF.

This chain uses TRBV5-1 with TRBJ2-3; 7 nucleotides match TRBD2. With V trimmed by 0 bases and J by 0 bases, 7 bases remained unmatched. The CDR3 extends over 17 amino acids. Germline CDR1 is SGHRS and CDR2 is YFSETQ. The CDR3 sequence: CASSLAPGGGSTDTQYF. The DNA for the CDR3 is TGCGCCAGCAGCTTGGCACCGGGCGGGGGAAGCACAGATACGCAGTATTTT. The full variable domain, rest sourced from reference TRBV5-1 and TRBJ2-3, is KAGVTQTPRYLIKTRGQQVTLSCSPISGHRSVSWYQQTPGQGLQFLFEYFSETQRNKGNFPGRFSGRQFSNSRSEMNVSTLELGDSALYLCASSLAPGGGSTDTQYFGPGTRLTVL.

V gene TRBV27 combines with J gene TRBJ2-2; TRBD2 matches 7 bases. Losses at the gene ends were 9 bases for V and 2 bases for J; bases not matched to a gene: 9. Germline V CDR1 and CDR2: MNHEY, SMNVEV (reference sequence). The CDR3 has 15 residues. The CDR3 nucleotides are TGTGCCAGTTCCCACGGGGGGTTAAACACCGGGGAGCTGTTTTTT. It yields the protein CASSHGGLNTGELFF.

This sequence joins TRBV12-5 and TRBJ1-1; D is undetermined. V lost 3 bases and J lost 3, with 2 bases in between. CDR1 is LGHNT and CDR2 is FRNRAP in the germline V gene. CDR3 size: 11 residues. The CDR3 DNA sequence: TGTGCTAGTGGTTTTGACACTGAAGCTTTCTTT. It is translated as CASGFDTEAFF.

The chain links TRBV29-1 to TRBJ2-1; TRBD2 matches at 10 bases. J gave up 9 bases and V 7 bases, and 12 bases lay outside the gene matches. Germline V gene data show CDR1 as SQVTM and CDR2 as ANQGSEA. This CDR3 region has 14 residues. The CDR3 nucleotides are TGCAGCGGCATAATAGCGGGGGGTCCACCTGAGCAGTTCTTC. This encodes CSGIIAGGPPEQFF.

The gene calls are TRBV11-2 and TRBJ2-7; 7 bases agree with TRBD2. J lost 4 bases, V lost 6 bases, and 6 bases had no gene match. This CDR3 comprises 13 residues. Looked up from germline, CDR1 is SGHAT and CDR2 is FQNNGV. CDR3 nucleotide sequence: TGTGCCAGCAGTTCCCGGACTAGTTACGAGCAGTACTTC. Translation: CASSSRTSYEQYF.

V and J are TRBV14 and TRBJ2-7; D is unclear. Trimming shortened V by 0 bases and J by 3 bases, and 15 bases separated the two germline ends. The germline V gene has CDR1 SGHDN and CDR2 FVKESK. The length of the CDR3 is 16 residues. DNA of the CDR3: TGTGCCAGCAGCCAAGATCCAGGAGCGACTTTCTACGAGCAGTACTTC. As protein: CASSQDPGATFYEQYF.

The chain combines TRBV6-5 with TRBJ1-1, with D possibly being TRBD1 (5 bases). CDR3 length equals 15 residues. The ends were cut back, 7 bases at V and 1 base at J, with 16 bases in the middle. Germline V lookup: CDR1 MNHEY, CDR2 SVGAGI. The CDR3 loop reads CASTTTRGRNTEAFF. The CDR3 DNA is TGTGCCAGCACCACCACCCGGGGGAGGAACACTGAAGCTTTCTTT.

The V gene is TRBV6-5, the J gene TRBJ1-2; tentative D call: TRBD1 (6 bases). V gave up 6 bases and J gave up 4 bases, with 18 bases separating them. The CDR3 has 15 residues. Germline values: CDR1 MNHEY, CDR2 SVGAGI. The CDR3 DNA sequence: TGTGCCAGCAGAACAGCCGACAGGACCCTCTATGGCTACACCTTC. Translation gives CASRTADRTLYGYTF.

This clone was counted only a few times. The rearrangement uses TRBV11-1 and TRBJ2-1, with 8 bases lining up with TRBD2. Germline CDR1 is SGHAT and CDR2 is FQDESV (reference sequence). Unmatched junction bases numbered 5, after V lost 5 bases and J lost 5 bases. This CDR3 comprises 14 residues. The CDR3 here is CASSLSGAHNEQFF. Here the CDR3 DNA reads TGTGCCAGCAGCCTTAGCGGGGCCCACAATGAGCAGTTCTTC.

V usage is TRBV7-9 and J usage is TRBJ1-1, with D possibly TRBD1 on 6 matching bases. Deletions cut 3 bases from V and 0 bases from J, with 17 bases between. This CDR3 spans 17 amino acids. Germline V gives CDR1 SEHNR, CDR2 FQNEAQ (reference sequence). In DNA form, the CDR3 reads TGTGCCAGCAGCTTTTTAGACGGGGGGCCCGTGAACACTGAAGCTTTCTTT. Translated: CASSFLDGGPVNTEAFF. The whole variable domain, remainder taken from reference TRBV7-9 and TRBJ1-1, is DTGVSQNPRHKITKRGQNVTFRCDPISEHNRLYWYRQTLGQGPEFLTYFQNEAQLEKSRLLSDRFSAERPKGSFSTLEIQRTEQGDSAMYLCASSFLDGGPVNTEAFFGQGTRLTVV.

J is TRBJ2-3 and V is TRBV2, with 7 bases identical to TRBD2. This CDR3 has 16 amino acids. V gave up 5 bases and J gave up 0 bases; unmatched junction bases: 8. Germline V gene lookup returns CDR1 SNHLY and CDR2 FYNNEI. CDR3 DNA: TGTGCCAGCAGTAAACCTAGCGGAGTTAGCACAGATACGCAGTATTTT. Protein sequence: CASSKPSGVSTDTQYF.

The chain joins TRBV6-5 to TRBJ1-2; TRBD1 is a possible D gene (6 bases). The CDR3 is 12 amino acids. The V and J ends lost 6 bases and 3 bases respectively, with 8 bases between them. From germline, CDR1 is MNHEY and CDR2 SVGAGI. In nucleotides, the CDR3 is TGTGCCAGCAGGCAGGGGTACTATGGCTACACCTTC. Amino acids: CASRQGYYGYTF.

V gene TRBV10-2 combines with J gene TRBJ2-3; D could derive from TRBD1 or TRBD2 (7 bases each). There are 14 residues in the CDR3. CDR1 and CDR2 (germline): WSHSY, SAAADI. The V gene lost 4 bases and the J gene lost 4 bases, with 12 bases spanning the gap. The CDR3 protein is CASSGAGGADTQYF. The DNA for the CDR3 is TGCGCCAGCAGTGGGGCAGGGGGGGCAGATACGCAGTATTTT.

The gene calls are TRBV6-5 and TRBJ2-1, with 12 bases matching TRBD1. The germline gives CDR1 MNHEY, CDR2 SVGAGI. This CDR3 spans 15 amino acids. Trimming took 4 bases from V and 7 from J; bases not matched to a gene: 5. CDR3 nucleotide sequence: TGTGCCAGCAGTTCCTTGGGACAGGGGGCGAATGAGCAGTTCTTC. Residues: CASSSLGQGANEQFF.